Presented here are 20 T cell receptor beta chains from one specimen sequenced in a study of T cells after yellow fever vaccination. TCRdb fed the 5' RACE reads into MiXCR, producing one record per CDR3 protein. The table includes 140,000 to 150,000 distinct CDR3 sequences, just over 6.5% detected once. The sequences come from CD4+ T cells sorted from PBMCs, collected 10 days after the yellow fever booster vaccination. These receptors all stem from a man in his thirties or forties who received the YFV17D yellow fever vaccine.

This clonotype showed up just a few times. The chain carries TRBV14 and TRBJ2-2, with 11 bases aligning to TRBD2. V gave up 0 bases and J gave up 5 bases; unmatched junction bases: 5. CDR3 size: 17 residues. Germline assignment: CDR1 SGHDN and CDR2 FVKESK. The CDR3, as DNA: TGTGCCAGCAGCCAAGATTTACTAGCGGGAGTTACCGGGGAGCTGTTTTTT. Its translation is CASSQDLLAGVTGELFF.

The table lists this clonotype with many counts. The chain is built from TRBV4-3 and TRBJ2-1; D possibly corresponds to TRBD2 (5 bases). V lost 8 bases and J 6 bases, leaving 17 bases between the germline ends. Per germline, CDR1 LGHNA and CDR2 YSLEER. The CDR3 is made up of 14 amino acids. The CDR3 sequence is CASRERVWGNEQFF. CDR3 sequence (DNA): TGCGCCAGCCGCGAGAGGGTTTGGGGCAATGAGCAGTTCTTC.

This clonotype was found many times. The chain carries TRBV5-6 and TRBJ1-2; no definite D call. The V and J ends lost 3 bases and 8 bases respectively, with 11 bases between them. The CDR3 runs to 12 residues. Per germline, CDR1 SGHDT and CDR2 YYEEEE. The DNA for the CDR3 is TGTGCCAGCAGCTGGAAACTCGGGGGCTACACCTTC. It codes for CASSWKLGGYTF.

Worth noting for this clonotype: This may arise from a read error, as a much more abundant clone is one base away. The CDR3 reads CASSGGSKSNEQFF. CDR3 sequence (DNA): TGTGCCAGCAGCGGCGGGAGTAAGAGTAATGAGCAGTTCTTC. The rearrangement joins TRBV11-1 to TRBJ2-1; TRBD2 agrees at 7 bases. Looked up from germline, CDR1 is SGHAT and CDR2 is FQDESV (reference sequence). The CDR3 has 14 residues. The V segment lost 5 bases and the J segment 7 bases; nucleotides outside the gene matches: 8.

In its sample, this clonotype was seen many times. The chain uses TRBV7-9 and TRBJ2-3; D remains ambiguous. Germline V lookup: CDR1 SEHNR, CDR2 FQNEAQ (reference sequence). V lost 2 bases and J 1 base, leaving 13 bases between the germline ends. This CDR3 spans 16 amino acids. The CDR3 DNA follows: TGTGCCAGCAGCTTATCCCTTGGCGGAGGCACAGATACGCAGTATTTT. Translation gives CASSLSLGGGTDTQYF.

V is TRBV20-1 and J is TRBJ2-1; no clear D gene. The CDR3 is 8 residues long. Germline V lookup: CDR1 DFQATT, CDR2 SNEGSKA (reference sequence). Trimming took 0 bases from V and 12 from J, leaving 0 bases between them. The CDR3 sequence is CSAREQFF. The CDR3, as DNA: TGCAGTGCTAGAGAGCAGTTCTTC.

This clonotype was detected many times. The rearrangement links TRBV6-2 or TRBV6-3 to TRBJ1-5; D is perhaps TRBD1 (5 bases). CDR1 MNHEY and CDR2 SVGEGT come from the germline V gene. This CDR3 comprises 13 residues. Trimming took 7 bases from V and 2 from J, leaving 9 bases between them. CDR3 loop: CASTDSGNQPQHF. CDR3 in DNA: TGTGCCAGCACAGACAGTGGCAATCAGCCCCAGCATTTT.

This clonotype was observed many times. The chain uses TRBV7-8 and TRBJ1-1, with TRBD1 as a possible D gene (5 bases). The CDR3 consists of 13 residues. From germline, CDR1 is SGHVS and CDR2 FQNEAQ. The V end lost 5 bases, the J end lost 4 bases, and 11 bases lay between the germline ends. This CDR3 reads CASSLWRGTEAFF. Written as DNA, the CDR3 is TGTGCCAGCAGCCTATGGAGGGGCACTGAAGCTTTCTTT.

The chain carries TRBV6-2 or TRBV6-3 and TRBJ2-7; D unresolved. V lost 6 bases to trimming and J lost 2 bases, with 5 bases between them. The CDR3 totals 11 residues. Per germline, CDR1 MNHEY and CDR2 SVGEGT. CDR3 residues: CASSNAYEQYF. The DNA of the CDR3 is TGTGCCAGCAGCAATGCCTACGAGCAGTACTTC.

This clonotype was counted ten times or more. The J gene is TRBJ2-1, the V gene TRBV5-1, with TRBD1 identical over 8 bases. The CDR3 covers 14 residues. Unmatched junction bases numbered 3, after V lost 2 bases and J lost 5 bases. Germline CDR1 is SGHRS and CDR2 is YFSETQ. The CDR3 is CASSFGQGHNEQFF. The DNA of the CDR3 is TGCGCCAGCAGCTTTGGACAGGGTCACAATGAGCAGTTCTTC.

This clonotype was found many times. The gene calls are TRBV9 and TRBJ1-1; no reliable D call. Trimming removed 5 bases from V and 9 bases from J, with 14 bases in between. Germline-derived CDR1 and CDR2 are SGDLS and YYNGEE. There are 12 residues in the CDR3. The CDR3, as DNA: TGTGCCAGCAGTCCCGGGGAAAATAAAGCTTTCTTT. Its translation is CASSPGENKAFF.

The sample holds a few counts of this clonotype. The chain carries TRBV6-1 and TRBJ2-2; TRBD2 matches 12 bases. The germline V gene encodes CDR1 MNHNS and CDR2 SASEGT. After removal of 2 bases from V and 6 bases from J, the junction contained 10 bases not matched to a gene. CDR3 length equals 18 residues. The CDR3 nucleotides read TGTGCCAGCAGTGAACTTGTACTAGCGGGAGGATTCGCCGGGGAGCTGTTTTTT. This gives the protein CASSELVLAGGFAGELFF.

In this sample, this clonotype turned up a few times. The CDR3 sequence: CSARGQGRRGQPQHF. The CDR3 nucleotides read TGCAGTGCTAGAGGTCAGGGGCGCCGCGGTCAGCCCCAGCATTTT. V is TRBV20-1 and J is TRBJ1-5; a possible D gene is TRBD1 (6 bases). CDR3 size: 15 residues. V lost 1 base and J 6 bases, leaving 16 bases between the germline ends. Germline CDR1 reads DFQATT; CDR2 reads SNEGSKA (reference sequence).

This chain links TRBV5-1 with TRBJ2-1; weak D call: TRBD2 (6 bases). The CDR3 consists of 17 residues. Germline assignment: CDR1 SGHRS and CDR2 YFSETQ. V was clipped by 0 bases and J by 6 bases, with 19 bases between them. The CDR3 DNA reads as TGCGCCAGCAGCTTGGGAGGCGGGCTGCGGGAAGGCAATGAGCAGTTCTTC. Residues: CASSLGGGLREGNEQFF. The complete variable domain, with remaining parts taken from reference TRBV5-1 and TRBJ2-1, reads KAGVTQTPRYLIKTRGQQVTLSCSPISGHRSVSWYQQTPGQGLQFLFEYFSETQRNKGNFPGRFSGRQFSNSRSEMNVSTLELGDSALYLCASSLGGGLREGNEQFFGPGTRLTVL.

This clonotype was found many times. The V gene is TRBV20-1, the J gene TRBJ2-1; D is perhaps TRBD2 (6 bases). CDR3 size: 16 residues. The germline gives CDR1 DFQATT, CDR2 SNEGSKA (reference sequence). The V end was cut by 6 bases, the J end by 0 bases, with 18 bases between. CDR3 in amino acids: CSAPDPRLGSYNEQFF. CDR3 sequence (DNA): TGCAGTGCCCCAGACCCTAGACTAGGCTCCTACAATGAGCAGTTCTTC.

This clonotype was counted ten times or more. The genes are TRBV20-1 and TRBJ1-3; TRBD1 is a possible D gene (5 bases). This CDR3 region has 13 residues. V gave up 7 bases and J gave up 4 bases, with 14 bases separating them. Germline CDR1 is DFQATT and CDR2 is SNEGSKA (reference sequence). The CDR3, as DNA: TGCAGTGGGAGGGGTGATGCAGGAAACACCATATATTTT. Its translation: CSGRGDAGNTIYF.

This clonotype was recorded many times. Germline is not matched at one junction end, which may reflect a read error. The rearrangement links TRBV3-1 to TRBJ2-7; unclear D gene. This CDR3 has 11 amino acids. Germline values: CDR1 LGHDT, CDR2 YNNKEL (reference sequence). The CDR3 DNA reads TGTGCCACCAGCGCTCTTTACGAGCAGTACTTC. This sequence encodes CATSALYEQYF.

This clonotype turned up a few times. The CDR3 sequence: CATSESGTGELFF. Here the CDR3 DNA reads TGTGCCACCAGTGAGTCAGGCACCGGGGAGCTGTTTTTT. V gene TRBV24-1 combines with J gene TRBJ2-2; D ambiguous. Trimming took off 4 bases at V and 4 bases at J, with 6 bases between the two ends. Per the germline V gene, CDR1 is KGHDR and CDR2 is SFDVKD. This CDR3 has 13 amino acids.

The chain combines TRBV3-1 with TRBJ1-5; D call uncertain. V was trimmed by 1 base and J by 7 bases, leaving 11 bases between them. Germline V CDR1 and CDR2: LGHDT, YNNKEL (reference sequence). There are 14 residues in the CDR3. The CDR3 sequence: CASSQGKSRQPQHF. The CDR3 DNA follows: TGTGCCAGCAGCCAAGGCAAGAGTCGCCAGCCCCAGCATTTT.

This clonotype came up many times. This rearrangement joins TRBV7-9 to TRBJ1-2, with D possibly being TRBD1 (5 bases). There are 14 residues in the CDR3. Germline V gene sequence: CDR1 SEHNR, CDR2 FQNEAQ (reference sequence). V lost 3 bases to trimming and J lost 8 bases, with 16 bases between them. The CDR3 reads CASSFARAVDGYTF. The CDR3 bases are TGTGCCAGCAGCTTCGCCAGGGCCGTCGACGGCTACACCTTC.